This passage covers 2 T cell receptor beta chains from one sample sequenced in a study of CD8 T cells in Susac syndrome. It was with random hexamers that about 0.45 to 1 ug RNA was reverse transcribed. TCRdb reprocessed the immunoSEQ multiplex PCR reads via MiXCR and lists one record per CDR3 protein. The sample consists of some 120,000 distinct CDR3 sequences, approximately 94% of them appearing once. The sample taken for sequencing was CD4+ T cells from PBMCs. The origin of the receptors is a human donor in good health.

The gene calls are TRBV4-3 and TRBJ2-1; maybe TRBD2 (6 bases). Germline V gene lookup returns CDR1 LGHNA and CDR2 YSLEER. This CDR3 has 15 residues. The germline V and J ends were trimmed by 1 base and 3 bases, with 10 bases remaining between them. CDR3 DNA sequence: TGCGCCAGCAGCCAAGGCGTTAGCGGCTACAATGAGCAGTTCTTC. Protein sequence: CASSQGVSGYNEQFF.

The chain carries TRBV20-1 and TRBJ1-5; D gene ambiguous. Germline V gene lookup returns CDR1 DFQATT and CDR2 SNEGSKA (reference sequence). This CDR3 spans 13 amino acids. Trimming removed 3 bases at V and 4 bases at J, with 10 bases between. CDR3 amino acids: CSASVAANQPQHF. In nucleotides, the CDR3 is TGCAGTGCTAGTGTGGCAGCGAATCAGCCCCAGCATTTT.